This T cell receptor beta chain was observed in a study of post-analysis software for immune sequencing data. Study outcomes and limitations: Included in a set of a few TRBV segments more frequent in patients than controls were TRBV5-6, TRBV5-1 and TRBV20-1. Controls had significantly higher normalized Chao1 diversity than multiple sclerosis patients. Those samples that were prepared in the same batch co-clustered strongly by F measure.

Unique molecular identifiers featured in each of the TCR beta cDNA libraries. TCRdb re-derived calls from the PCR reads in MiXCR, one entry per CDR3 protein. Of 800,000 to 950,000 distinct CDR3 sequences in the sample, 53% were seen once. Germline V CDR1 and CDR2: MNHEY, SMNVEV (reference sequence). The CDR3 consists of 15 residues. V was clipped by 3 bases and J by 5 bases, with 16 bases between them. As for this clonotype: Its target is unknown.

Material: blood. This chain uses TRBV27 with TRBJ2-5; D unresolved. The sequence was obtained from a girl between 10 and 17 years old with multiple sclerosis. The CDR3 region has the DNA TGTGCCAGCAGTTTTGAGGAAGGGCCCCCTGAGACCCAGTACTTC. Amino acids: CASSFEEGPPETQYF.